This T cell receptor (beta chain) was found in a study of blood T cell repertoires in COVID-19. Study overall: Spain, Italy and the United States supplied samples that represented acute and convalescent COVID-19. Sample material is recorded as cDNA or gDNA derived from T cells, B-cell-depleted T cells, or PBMCs.

Per the original methods: For nucleated cells, counts were estimated from reference gene primer amplification. The assay was immunoSEQ multiplex PCR, and TCRdb's table has in-frame clones only and misses some. The DNA was the basis for D and trimming; V, J and clone size are from that table. The sample has 200,000 to 300,000 clones, approximately 80% seen once. The CDR3 runs 13 residues. Germline V gene sequence: CDR1 SQVTM, CDR2 ANQGSEA. The V and J ends lost 4 bases and 1 base, in that order; junction bases with no gene match: 1. V and J are TRBV29-1 and TRBJ1-5; 7 nucleotides match TRBD1. Source material: peripheral blood. The TCR comes from a man in his forties or fifties who had recovered from COVID-19. CDR3 loop: CSVAGGSNQPQHF. CDR3 bases: TGCAGCGTTGCAGGGGGGAGCAATCAGCCCCAGCATTTT.